Below, one T cell receptor (beta chain) is given with its context. There is no known antigen for this receptor. Here the CDR3 omits its conserved ending phenylalanine or tryptophan, so a read error is the likely source. These data come from a study of blood T cell repertoires in COVID-19 (dated by TCRdb to the early 2020s). Describing the broader study: Samples covering the acute and convalescent phases of COVID-19 were provided by collaborators in the United States, Italy and Spain. The material from the prospective study consisted of cDNA or gDNA derived from T cells, B-cell-depleted T cells, or PBMCs. Deeply sampled blood TCRbeta repertoires from subjects exposed to, actively infected with, or recovered from COVID-19 were included in the dataset. The repertoires were made available in a free public database intended to serve as a resource for research on the immune response to SARS-CoV-2. Samples came from the ongoing ImmuneRACE study (first 160 participants) plus 1,254 subjects from 6 global collaborators. A de-identified subject ID, COVID-19 status, age in years and sex were almost always included in the sample metadata. Where available, HLA class I and class II types were obtained from metadata supplied by the sample provider rather than from assay-based typing. Summary of the overall study and its limitations: How much clinical and demographic metadata was included differed by source and by participant, and the metadata was provided uncurated.

The collaborating institutions used their own protocols to collect whole blood in K2EDTA tubes. For TCRbeta analysis, collaborators shipped samples in one of three forms: frozen whole blood, isolated PBMCs, or DNA extracted from either of those sample types. TCRbeta CDR3 regions were amplified from genomic DNA using the immunoSEQ Assay, a bias-controlled multiplex PCR. The authors' pipeline ran thus. The number of nucleated cells in each sample was estimated by amplification of reference gene primers within the assay. To quantify the absolute abundance of each unique TCRbeta CDR3 rearrangement, sequence reads were collapsed and filtered. For each sample, productive Simpson clonality was calculated as the square root of Simpson's diversity index over productive rearrangements. Not all clones reach the TCRdb copy of this immuneACCESS table, which keeps in-frame sequences only. Checked studies attribute under half of the gap to unresolved V genes and leave the rest unexplained. That table supplies the V and J calls and clone size; D and trimming were determined from the DNA. Here the sample has more than 100,000 clones; more than 85% occur a single time. The top ten clones comprise more than 15% of the sample.

The sample comprised peripheral blood. The TCR originated in a man aged 50-60 years with active or convalescent COVID-19.

The DNA sequence follows: TGTGCCAGCAGTTACGCCGGACAGGGGACAATATATGGCTACACCCTC. The encoded protein is CASSYAGQGTIYGYTL. The chain joins TRBV6-2 or TRBV6-3 to TRBJ1-2; 9 junctional bases match TRBD1. The germline V gene yields MNHEY for CDR1 and SVGEGT for CDR2. At the junction V is shortened by 2 bases and J by 5 bases; bases outside the gene matches: 9. With termini counted, the CDR3 has 16 amino acids. CDR3 DNA only is kept here, 48 bases in frame from base 1.